The 31 T cell receptor beta chains below all came from one sample that was sequenced in a study of beta chain features in type 1 diabetes. Of the isolated RNA, all was reverse transcribed, and so the sequenced material was expressed TCRB transcripts. Generated by immunoSEQ multiplex PCR, the TCRdb table keeps only in-frame clones and is missing some. The sample shows approximately 160,000 clones, about 9.4% of them seen only once. Broader study findings: All four CD4+ subsets of Type 1 diabetes patients contained TCRB CDR3s that were moderately but significantly shorter.

No antigen has been identified for these receptors. The source material was central memory CD4+ T cells from blood. The source is a man in his thirties or forties with type 1 diabetes.

The genes are TRBV15 and TRBJ1-2, with 10 bases that match TRBD1. Germline lookup yields CDR1 LNHNV and CDR2 YYDKDF (reference sequence). There are 16 residues in the CDR3. J was trimmed by 0 bases and V by 1 base; bases with no gene match: 2. The CDR3 reads CATSRGGQGANYGYTF. The CDR3 region has the DNA TGTGCCACCAGCAGAGGTGGACAGGGGGCTAACTATGGCTACACCTTC.

V usage is TRBV7-2 and J usage is TRBJ2-1; D perhaps matches TRBD2 (5 bases). The CDR3 sequence is 14 residues long. V dropped 1 base and J dropped 5 bases, with 9 bases sitting between them. The germline CDR1 and CDR2 sequences are SGHTA and FQGNSA. The CDR3 nucleotides are TGTGCCAGCAGCTTAGTACTAGATCACAATGAGCAGTTCTTC. Its translation: CASSLVLDHNEQFF.

CDR3 residues: CASSLERIRHF. The CDR3 region has the DNA TGTGCCAGCAGCCTTGAACGAATCAGGCATTTT. The chain carries TRBV5-8 and TRBJ1-5; D unclear. The germline V and J ends were trimmed by 4 bases and 15 bases, with 14 bases remaining between them. This CDR3 comprises 11 residues. Germline CDR1 reads SGHTS; CDR2 reads YDEGEE.

This clone turned up a few times. The chain uses TRBV2 and TRBJ1-5; 7 positions agree with TRBD1. Germline V gene lookup returns CDR1 SNHLY and CDR2 FYNNEI. V lost 6 bases and J lost 2; bases outside the gene matches: 7. The CDR3 totals 15 residues. The CDR3 DNA sequence: TGTGCCAGCAGGGCGGACAGGTCTCGCAATCAGCCCCAGCATTTT. Translated: CASRADRSRNQPQHF.

This clone appeared a few times. The V call is TRBV2, the J call TRBJ2-1, with TRBD2 as a possible D gene (6 bases). Germline CDR1 SNHLY, CDR2 FYNNEI. The CDR3 is 12 residues long. V lost 5 bases and J 6 bases, leaving 8 bases between the germline ends. The CDR3 DNA sequence: TGTGCCAGCAGTCTGCGGGGCAATGAGCAGTTCTTC. As protein: CASSLRGNEQFF.

This chain's CDR3 is CASSGASGTNTGELFF. The CDR3 coding sequence is TGTGCCAGCAGCGGCGCTAGCGGGACGAACACCGGGGAGCTGTTTTTT. This sequence joins TRBV7-2 and TRBJ2-2; 9 nucleotides agree with TRBD2. V gave up 5 bases and J gave up 0 bases; unmatched junction bases: 4. The germline V gene encodes CDR1 SGHTA and CDR2 FQGNSA. There are 16 residues in the CDR3.

The V call is TRBV7-3, the J call TRBJ2-1; no clear D gene. The ends were cut back, 1 base at V and 9 bases at J, with 10 bases in the middle. Looked up from germline, CDR1 is SGHTA and CDR2 is FQGTGA. There are 13 residues in the CDR3. As DNA, the CDR3 is TGTGCCAGCAGCTTAAGCGGAGAACTTGAGCAGTTCTTC. Amino acid sequence: CASSLSGELEQFF.

This chain uses TRBV14 with TRBJ2-5; 14 bases are shared with TRBD2. Germline V gives CDR1 SGHDN, CDR2 FVKESK. This CDR3 is built from 15 residues. J was trimmed by 5 bases and V by 4 bases; bases with no gene match: 3. CDR3 DNA: TGTGCCAGCAGCCCCGGGACTAGCGGGAGTGAGACCCAGTACTTC. Protein: CASSPGTSGSETQYF.

The gene calls are TRBV9 and TRBJ2-1; 8 bases are a match to TRBD1. Trimming cost V 0 bases and J 9 bases; bases outside gene matches: 8. This CDR3 is built from 15 residues. In germline, CDR1 is SGDLS, CDR2 YYNGEE. The CDR3 DNA reads TGTGCCAGCAGCGTAGAGCGACAGGGGTATTCTGAGCAGTTCTTC. Encoded protein: CASSVERQGYSEQFF.

The chain recombines TRBV5-4 with TRBJ2-1, with 11 bases matching TRBD2. Germline V gene lookup returns CDR1 SGHNT and CDR2 YYREEE (reference sequence). The J segment lost 8 bases and the V segment lost 0 bases, leaving 1 base of the junction unmatched. The CDR3 contains 14 residues. The CDR3 spells CASSLELAGDEQFF. CDR3 nucleotide sequence: TGTGCCAGCAGCTTGGAACTAGCGGGAGATGAGCAGTTCTTC. Looking up the rest from reference TRBV5-4 and TRBJ2-1 gives the full variable domain: ETGVTQSPTHLIKTRGQQVTLRCSSQSGHNTVSWYQQALGQGPQFIFQYYREEENGRGNFPPRFSGLQFPNYSSELNVNALELDDSALYLCASSLELAGDEQFFGPGTRLTVL.

The chain employs TRBV14 and TRBJ1-1, with D perhaps matching TRBD1 (6 bases). This CDR3 spans 17 amino acids. V gave up 0 bases and J gave up 1 base, with 15 bases separating them. Germline V gene lookup returns CDR1 SGHDN and CDR2 FVKESK. The CDR3 here is CASSQEFLGQSNTEAFF. The CDR3 DNA reads as TGTGCCAGCAGCCAAGAGTTTCTGGGACAATCGAACACTGAAGCTTTCTTT.

In its sample, this clone was seen a few times. The V gene is TRBV5-4, the J gene TRBJ2-7; 10 nucleotides match TRBD2. J was trimmed by 0 bases and V by 4 bases; bases with no gene match: 13. Germline CDR1 and CDR2: SGHNT and YYREEE (reference sequence). The CDR3 has 18 amino acids. The CDR3 loop reads CASSHPASGSLVSYEQYF. CDR3 in DNA: TGTGCCAGCAGCCACCCGGCTAGCGGGAGTTTGGTCTCCTACGAGCAGTACTTC.

This clone has a handful of counts. The chain couples TRBV5-1 to TRBJ2-2, with TRBD2 matching 7 bases. CDR1 and CDR2 from the germline V gene are SGHRS and YFSETQ. The CDR3 sequence is 15 residues long. V trimming: 2 bases; J trimming: 6 bases; junction bases outside the gene matches: 7. CDR3 residues: CASSFFLAASGELFF. The CDR3 DNA is TGCGCCAGCAGCTTTTTCCTAGCGGCATCCGGGGAGCTGTTTTTT.

The J gene is TRBJ2-5, the V gene TRBV2, with a weak D call TRBD2 (5 bases). V lost 5 bases to trimming and J lost 4 bases, with 8 bases between them. CDR3 length equals 12 residues. Germline CDR1 reads SNHLY; CDR2 reads FYNNEI. The chain's CDR3 is CASSNEGETQYF. CDR3 nucleotides: TGTGCCAGCAGTAACGAGGGAGAGACCCAGTACTTC.

Only a few counts were recorded for this clone. The V call is TRBV7-2, the J call TRBJ2-3; TRBD2 is a possible D gene (6 bases). Germline CDR1 and CDR2: SGHTA and FQGNSA. The CDR3 has 15 residues. Trimming took 2 bases from V and 1 from J, leaving 10 bases between them. The CDR3 DNA is TGTGCCAGCAGCTTAACTAGCCTTGGCACAGATACGCAGTATTTT. This sequence encodes CASSLTSLGTDTQYF.

This clone was seen a few times. J is TRBJ1-1 and V is TRBV5-6; D unclear. The length of the CDR3 is 14 residues. Trimming cost V 4 bases and J 3 bases, with 13 bases left between them. CDR1 and CDR2 from the germline V gene are SGHDT and YYEEEE. This chain's CDR3 is CASSHYHIDTEAFF. Here the CDR3 DNA reads TGTGCCAGCAGCCACTATCACATAGACACTGAAGCTTTCTTT.

The chain joins TRBV19 to TRBJ1-1; the D is unclear. V was pared by 3 bases and J by 4 bases, with 3 bases between. Germline V gene sequence: CDR1 LNHDA, CDR2 SQIVND (reference sequence). The CDR3 runs to 11 residues. CDR3 in amino acids: CASSILTEAFF. As DNA, the CDR3 is TGTGCCAGTAGTATCCTCACTGAAGCTTTCTTT.

V usage is TRBV7-9 and J usage is TRBJ2-1; weak D call: TRBD2 (5 bases). Trimming shortened V by 3 bases and J by 0 bases, and 6 bases separated the two germline ends. Germline V gene data show CDR1 as SEHNR and CDR2 as FQNEAQ (reference sequence). The CDR3 has 14 residues. The CDR3 DNA reads TGTGCCAGCAGCTTTACTAGCTCCTACAATGAGCAGTTCTTC. It encodes CASSFTSSYNEQFF.

This chain connects TRBV2 to TRBJ2-2, with D maybe TRBD2 (5 bases). Looked up from germline, CDR1 is SNHLY and CDR2 is FYNNEI. The CDR3 has 13 amino acids. Between the trimmed V and J ends, which lost 3 bases and 3 bases, there was a span of 5 bases. The CDR3 spells CASSDGDTGELFF. For the CDR3, the DNA is TGTGCCAGCAGTGACGGGGACACCGGGGAGCTGTTTTTT.

This chain joins TRBV30 and TRBJ2-3; possibly TRBD1 for D (5 bases). The CDR3 runs 14 residues. From germline, CDR1 is GTSNPN and CDR2 SVGIG (reference sequence). Trimming removed 2 bases from V and 5 bases from J, with 14 bases in between. The CDR3 coding sequence is TGTGCCTGGAGTTCGACCCAGCAGGGAGATACGCAGTATTTT. This sequence encodes CAWSSTQQGDTQYF.

This clone was counted only a few times. The chain carries TRBV28 and TRBJ2-5; D is undetermined. V lost 4 bases, J lost 4 bases, and 4 bases lay in between. Germline V gives CDR1 MDHEN, CDR2 SYDVKM. The CDR3 sequence is 11 residues long. CDR3 in DNA: TGTGCCAGCAGTTCCCTAGAGACCCAGTACTTC. Residues: CASSSLETQYF. The full variable domain, rest sourced from reference TRBV28 and TRBJ2-5, is DVKVTQSSRYLVKRTGEKVFLECVQDMDHENMFWYRQDPGLGLRLIYFSYDVKMKEKGDIPEGYSVSREKKERFSLILESASTNQTSMYLCASSSLETQYFGPGTRLLVL.

In its sample, this clone was seen a few times. The chain uses TRBV28 and TRBJ2-1, with 9 bases that match TRBD1. CDR3 length: 16 amino acids. The V segment lost 7 bases and the J segment 1 base; nucleotides outside the gene matches: 8. From germline, CDR1 is MDHEN and CDR2 SYDVKM. The CDR3 DNA is TGTGCCAGCACCGAATTGGGGACAGGGTCCTACAATGAGCAGTTCTTC. As protein: CASTELGTGSYNEQFF. The variable domain in full, with the rest retrieved from reference TRBV28 and TRBJ2-1, is DVKVTQSSRYLVKRTGEKVFLECVQDMDHENMFWYRQDPGLGLRLIYFSYDVKMKEKGDIPEGYSVSREKKERFSLILESASTNQTSMYLCASTELGTGSYNEQFFGPGTRLTVL.

This chain uses TRBV20-1 with TRBJ1-1; D might be TRBD1 (5 bases). The V gene's germline CDR1 is DFQATT and CDR2 SNEGSKA (reference sequence). The V gene lost 5 bases and the J gene lost 7 bases, with 11 bases spanning the gap. CDR3 length: 11 amino acids. The CDR3 bases are TGCAGTGCTGGTCAGGGAAATGAAGCTTTCTTT. This sequence encodes CSAGQGNEAFF.

The gene calls are TRBV2 and TRBJ2-2; no definite D call. V lost 0 bases and J 7 bases, leaving 9 bases between the germline ends. CDR1 is SNHLY, CDR2 FYNNEI, per germline. CDR3 length equals 14 residues. The CDR3 DNA is TGTGCCAGCAGTGAAGCCCGACAAAGCGGGGAGCTGTTTTTT. Protein sequence: CASSEARQSGELFF.

This clone was seen only a few times. The chain carries TRBV7-2 and TRBJ2-4, with 7 nucleotides matching TRBD1. Germline loops: CDR1 SGHTA, CDR2 FQGNSA. J was trimmed by 6 bases and V by 4 bases; bases with no gene match: 3. The CDR3 loop spans 13 amino acids. DNA for the CDR3: TGTGCCAGCAGCTCCCGACAGGGAAACATTCAGTACTTC. Protein product: CASSSRQGNIQYF.

This clone was seen only a few times. This chain connects TRBV7-2 to TRBJ1-4; 8 bases match TRBD1. In germline, CDR1 is SGHTA, CDR2 FQGNSA. Trimming removed 5 bases from V and 4 bases from J; junction bases left unmatched: 3. CDR3 length: 14 residues. CDR3 DNA sequence: TGTGCCAGCAGCCAAGACAGGGGTAATGAAAAACTGTTTTTT. This sequence encodes CASSQDRGNEKLFF.

This clone has just a few counts. The chain joins TRBV7-9 to TRBJ2-7, with 7 bases aligning to TRBD2. CDR1 SEHNR and CDR2 FQNEAQ come from the germline V gene (reference sequence). The J segment lost 0 bases and the V segment lost 5 bases, leaving 4 bases of the junction unmatched. This CDR3 is 14 amino acids long. The CDR3 sequence: CASSPRDYSYEQYF. Written as DNA, the CDR3 is TGTGCCAGCAGCCCTCGGGACTACTCCTACGAGCAGTACTTC.

This clone showed up just a few times. This sequence joins TRBV9 and TRBJ2-5, with D perhaps matching TRBD1 (5 bases). Germline V gene lookup returns CDR1 SGDLS and CDR2 YYNGEE. This CDR3 spans 15 amino acids. Between the trimmed V and J ends, which lost 1 base and 2 bases, there was a span of 12 bases. The CDR3 loop is CASSVSRQSQETQYF. The CDR3 bases are TGTGCCAGCAGCGTAAGTAGACAGTCTCAAGAGACCCAGTACTTC.

This clone was observed at least ten times. V is TRBV2 and J is TRBJ2-5; D is perhaps TRBD1 (5 bases). From germline, CDR1 is SNHLY and CDR2 FYNNEI. The CDR3 sequence is 15 residues long. V gave up 7 bases and J gave up 2 bases, with 17 bases separating them. CDR3 nucleotide sequence: TGTGCCAGCAAGGGGCTAGGCGGAACTCAAGAGACCCAGTACTTC. This translates into CASKGLGGTQETQYF.

This clone showed up just once. V usage is TRBV25-1 and J usage is TRBJ1-2, with 7 bases aligning to TRBD1. V gave up 5 bases and J gave up 4 bases; unmatched junction bases: 10. The CDR3 has 15 residues. Germline CDR1 reads MGHDK; CDR2 reads SYGVNS. The CDR3 nucleotides read TGTGCCAGCAGTCGTCCCGGGACAGAGATCTATGGCTACACCTTC. Amino acid sequence: CASSRPGTEIYGYTF.

The chain combines TRBV6-5 with TRBJ1-5, with D maybe TRBD1 (5 bases). Germline loops: CDR1 MNHEY, CDR2 SVGAGI. The CDR3 loop spans 16 amino acids. V was clipped by 0 bases and J by 3 bases, with 12 bases between them. The DNA for the CDR3 is TGTGCCAGCAGTTACTCAGGGGTTCTGGACAATCAGCCCCAGCATTTT. Its protein product is CASSYSGVLDNQPQHF.